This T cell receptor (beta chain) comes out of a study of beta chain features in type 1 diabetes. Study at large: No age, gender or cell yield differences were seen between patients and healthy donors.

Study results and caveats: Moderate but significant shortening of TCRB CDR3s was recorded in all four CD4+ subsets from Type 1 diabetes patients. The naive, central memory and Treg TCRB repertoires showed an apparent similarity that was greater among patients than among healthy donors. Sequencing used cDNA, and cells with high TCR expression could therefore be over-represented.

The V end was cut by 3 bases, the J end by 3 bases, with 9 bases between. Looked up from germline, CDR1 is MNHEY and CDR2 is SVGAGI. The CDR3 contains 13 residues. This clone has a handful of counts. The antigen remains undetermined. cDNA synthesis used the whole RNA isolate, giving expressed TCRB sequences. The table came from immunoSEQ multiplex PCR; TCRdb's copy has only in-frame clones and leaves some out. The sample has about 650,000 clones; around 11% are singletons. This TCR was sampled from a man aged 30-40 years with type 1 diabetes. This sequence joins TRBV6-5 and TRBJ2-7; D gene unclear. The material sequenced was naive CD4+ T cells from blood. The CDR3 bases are TGTGCCAGCAGTTATTCAGGTTACTACGAGCAGTACTTC. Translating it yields CASSYSGYYEQYF.